Presented here are 17 T cell receptor beta chains from one specimen sequenced in a study of beta chain features in type 1 diabetes. Sequencing targeted expressed TCRB transcripts, as all isolated RNA had been reverse transcribed. The protocol was immunoSEQ multiplex PCR, while the TCRdb copy is restricted to in-frame clones and leaves out a portion. The table records over 150,000 clones, 6.5% to 8.5% of them present only once. Overall study findings and caveats: Type 1 diabetes patients had moderately but significantly shorter TCRB CDR3s in all four CD4+ subsets.

These TCRs' antigens remain unknown. Sequences were obtained from central memory CD4+ T cells from blood. These TCRs come from a woman aged 18 to 35 with type 1 diabetes.

This clone was detected a few times. V gene TRBV10-2 combines with J gene TRBJ2-3; TRBD2 aligns across 10 bases. The CDR3 runs to 13 residues. V was clipped by 8 bases and J by 1 base; unmatched bases: 0. Germline loops: CDR1 WSHSY, CDR2 SAAADI. DNA for the CDR3: TGCGCCAGCGGACTAGCGGGCACAGATACGCAGTATTTT. Its protein product is CASGLAGTDTQYF.

This clone was seen more than once but under ten times. The chain has TRBV28 and TRBJ2-7, with a weak D call TRBD2 (6 bases). The germline CDR1 and CDR2 sequences are MDHEN and SYDVKM. V shed 8 bases and J shed 3 bases, with 17 bases lying between them. The length of the CDR3 is 14 residues. The CDR3 DNA reads as TGTGCCAGCGGAGGGCAGGGTGGGGGCTACGAGCAGTACTTC. Translation gives CASGGQGGGYEQYF.

This clone was observed a handful of times. The genes are TRBV30 and TRBJ1-2; TRBD1 aligns across 8 bases. Germline V lookup: CDR1 GTSNPN, CDR2 SVGIG (reference sequence). Trimming removed 3 bases from V and 4 bases from J; junction bases left unmatched: 4. This CDR3 spans 13 amino acids. The CDR3 DNA reads TGTGCCTGGAGCAGGGGGCGCATCTATGGCTACACCTTC. Encoded protein: CAWSRGRIYGYTF.

In this sample, this clone turned up a few times. The rearrangement links TRBV7-8 to TRBJ2-3; possibly TRBD2 for D (6 bases). The CDR3 length is 14 residues. Germline lookup yields CDR1 SGHVS and CDR2 FQNEAQ. V dropped 8 bases and J dropped 5 bases, with 17 bases sitting between them. The CDR3 coding sequence is TGTGCCAGCTCGGAAGGGGCGCGGGGAGATACGCAGTATTTT. Translation gives CASSEGARGDTQYF.

The chain links TRBV10-3 to TRBJ1-1; no reliable D call. Germline V gene lookup returns CDR1 ENHRY and CDR2 SYGVKD. Trimming removed 4 bases from V and 1 base from J, with 10 bases in between. The CDR3 length is 14 residues. The CDR3 sequence is CAISAGTPNTEAFF. As DNA, the CDR3 is TGTGCCATCAGTGCGGGTACACCGAACACTGAAGCTTTCTTT.

CDR3 amino acids: CASSFAGASYNEQFF. In DNA form, the CDR3 reads TGTGCCAGCAGTTTTGCGGGAGCCTCCTACAATGAGCAGTTCTTC. The chain has TRBV27 and TRBJ2-1, with TRBD2 matching over 7 bases. The J segment lost 0 bases and the V segment lost 3 bases, leaving 2 bases of the junction unmatched. Germline lookup yields CDR1 MNHEY and CDR2 SMNVEV (reference sequence). The CDR3 extends over 15 amino acids.

The rearrangement uses TRBV5-5 and TRBJ1-2; the match to TRBD1 covers 10 bases. V lost 3 bases and J lost 4; bases outside the gene matches: 3. The CDR3 has 14 amino acids. CDR1 and CDR2 from the germline V gene are SGHKS and YYEKEE (reference sequence). The chain's CDR3 is CASSYRDRGYGYTF. In nucleotides, the CDR3 is TGTGCCAGCAGCTATCGGGACAGGGGCTATGGCTACACCTTC.

V is TRBV4-3 and J is TRBJ2-5, with D possibly TRBD2 on 7 matching bases. The CDR3 extends over 16 amino acids. V was cut by 0 bases and J by 3 bases, with 14 bases left in between. Germline V gives CDR1 LGHNA, CDR2 YSLEER. The CDR3 region is CASSQEVRGREETQYF. The CDR3 nucleotides read TGCGCCAGCAGCCAAGAGGTGCGGGGGCGAGAAGAGACCCAGTACTTC.

J is TRBJ1-2 and V is TRBV28, with D maybe TRBD1 (6 bases). Germline CDR1 is MDHEN and CDR2 is SYDVKM. The V and J ends lost 3 bases and 3 bases respectively, with 14 bases between them. The CDR3 runs to 15 residues. The CDR3 region has the DNA TGTGCCAGCAGTTTGGGGAACAGGGTGGACTATGGCTACACCTTC. Translating it yields CASSLGNRVDYGYTF.

This clone came up a few times. This rearrangement joins TRBV4-3 to TRBJ2-1; 7 positions agree with TRBD2. CDR3 length: 16 residues. Germline values: CDR1 LGHNA, CDR2 YSLEER. V lost 1 base to trimming and J lost 6 bases; unmatched junction nucleotides: 9. CDR3 region: CASSQALGGGGNEQFF. CDR3 sequence (DNA): TGCGCCAGCAGCCAAGCCCTGGGGGGGGGAGGCAATGAGCAGTTCTTC.

This chain connects TRBV5-1 to TRBJ1-4; 9 nucleotides align to TRBD1. Germline CDR1 and CDR2: SGHRS and YFSETQ. The CDR3 loop spans 14 amino acids. With V trimmed by 4 bases and J by 8 bases, 6 bases remained unmatched. CDR3 sequence (DNA): TGCGCCAGCAGCGGGGTGGACAGGGGAGAAAAACTGTTTTTT. It encodes CASSGVDRGEKLFF.

This clone has only a few counts. The chain recombines TRBV10-3 with TRBJ2-7, with 7 bases lining up with TRBD1. CDR1 ENHRY and CDR2 SYGVKD come from the germline V gene. J was trimmed by 4 bases and V by 8 bases; bases with no gene match: 5. The CDR3 is made up of 12 amino acids. Here the CDR3 reads CAIGEQGYEQYF. CDR3 in DNA: TGTGCCATCGGGGAACAGGGGTACGAGCAGTACTTC.

This clone was counted only a few times. The rearrangement uses TRBV7-9 and TRBJ1-6; 7 bases are a match to TRBD1. The CDR3 sequence is 13 residues long. V lost 7 bases, J lost 10 bases, and 7 bases stayed unmatched. The germline gives CDR1 SEHNR, CDR2 FQNEAQ (reference sequence). The CDR3 is CASKTGYDSPLHF. CDR3 DNA: TGTGCCAGCAAGACAGGGTATGACTCACCCCTCCACTTT.

In regard to this clone: One junction end does not reproduce the germline sequence, and a read error may be involved. J is TRBJ2-3 and V is TRBV5-1; TRBD2 might be the D (5 bases). The germline V gene has CDR1 SGHRS and CDR2 YFSETQ. The CDR3 is 14 residues long. This CDR3 reads CASRLGASTDTQYF. The CDR3 DNA reads as TGCGCCAGCAGGTTGGGAGCTAGCACAGATACGCAGTATTTT.

This clone was recorded many times. The rearrangement uses TRBV19 and TRBJ1-6, with a weak D call TRBD1 (5 bases). CDR1 and CDR2 from the germline V gene are LNHDA and SQIVND (reference sequence). Trimming took off 7 bases at V and 10 bases at J, with 17 bases between the two ends. The CDR3 sequence is 14 residues long. The CDR3 DNA follows: TGTGCCAGTAACGATCATTCCAGGGAATCACCCCTCCACTTT. It translates to CASNDHSRESPLHF.

This clone was observed a handful of times. V is TRBV19 and J is TRBJ2-1; 9 bases map to TRBD1. The germline V gene has CDR1 LNHDA and CDR2 SQIVND (reference sequence). Germline trimming cut 5 bases from V and 9 bases from J; bases unmatched to any gene: 14. The CDR3 spans 16 residues. The CDR3 sequence is CASSPGTGRSDAEQFF. The CDR3 DNA sequence: TGTGCCAGTAGTCCTGGGACAGGGAGGAGCGACGCTGAGCAGTTCTTC.

This clone was picked up a small number of times. This sequence joins TRBV2 and TRBJ1-5; 7 positions match TRBD1. Germline V gene data show CDR1 as SNHLY and CDR2 as FYNNEI. The CDR3 is 15 residues long. With 0 bases clipped from V and 9 bases from J, the junction kept 8 bases outside the gene matches. The CDR3 region is CASSEAEQGLAPQHF. The CDR3 region has the DNA TGTGCCAGCAGTGAAGCTGAACAGGGGTTGGCGCCCCAGCATTTT.